The TCR beta chain described here comes from a study of T-cell reconstitution after alpha-beta-depleted transplantation in children. Study conclusions and caveats: By one year post-transplant, T-cell counts and diversity largely arose from T cells that were newly produced.

The CDR3 consists of 15 residues. The V and J ends lost 5 bases and 8 bases respectively, with 22 bases between them. The germline V gene has CDR1 DFQATT and CDR2 SNEGSKA (reference sequence). During its preparation, the TCRbeta library received unique molecular identifiers. TCRdb called the PCR reads again in MiXCR, with one record for every CDR3 protein. The sample has around 700,000 distinct CDR3 sequences; around 13% are singletons. This clonotype was seen many times. Its antigen is undetermined. This chain uses TRBV20-1 with TRBJ2-1, with D perhaps TRBD2 (6 bases). Sample: PBMCs, taken before TCRalphabeta/CD19-depleted stem cell transplant. The TCR comes from a girl aged 2 to 10 with congenital amegakaryocytic thrombocytopenia, due to receive a stem cell transplant. The CDR3 region has the DNA TGCAGTGCTGCCCTTTTAGGCGGGATGGGGTATGAGCAGTTCTTC. It yields the protein CSAALLGGMGYEQFF.